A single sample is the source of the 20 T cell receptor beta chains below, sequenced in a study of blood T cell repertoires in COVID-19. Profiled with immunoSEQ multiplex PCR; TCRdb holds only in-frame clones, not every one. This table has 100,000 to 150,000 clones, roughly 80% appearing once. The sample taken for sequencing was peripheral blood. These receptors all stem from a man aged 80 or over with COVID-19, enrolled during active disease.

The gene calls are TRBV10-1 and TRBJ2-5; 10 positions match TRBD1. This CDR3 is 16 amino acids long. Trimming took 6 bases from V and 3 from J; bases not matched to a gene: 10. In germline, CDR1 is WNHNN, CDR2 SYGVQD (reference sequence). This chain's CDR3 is CASSPGTGAGEETQYF. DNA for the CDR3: TGCGCCAGCAGCCCCGGGACAGGGGCTGGGGAAGAGACCCAGTACTTC.

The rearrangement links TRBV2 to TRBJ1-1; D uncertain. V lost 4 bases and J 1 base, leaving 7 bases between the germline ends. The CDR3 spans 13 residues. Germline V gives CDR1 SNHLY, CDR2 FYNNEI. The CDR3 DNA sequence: TGTGCCAGCAGTGCATCAGGGAACACTGAAGCTTTCTTT. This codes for CASSASGNTEAFF.

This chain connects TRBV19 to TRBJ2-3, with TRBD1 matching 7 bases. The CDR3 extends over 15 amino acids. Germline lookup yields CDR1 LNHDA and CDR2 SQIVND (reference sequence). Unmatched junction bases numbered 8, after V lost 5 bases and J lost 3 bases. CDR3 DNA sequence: TGTGCCAGTAGTCAAGACAGGGTGAGGACAGATACGCAGTATTTT. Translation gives CASSQDRVRTDTQYF. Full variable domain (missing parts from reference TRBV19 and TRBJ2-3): DGGITQSPKYLFRKEGQNVTLSCEQNLNHDAMYWYRQDPGQGLRLIYYSQIVNDFQKGDIAEGYSVSREKKESFPLTVTSAQKNPTAFYLCASSQDRVRTDTQYFGPGTRLTVL.

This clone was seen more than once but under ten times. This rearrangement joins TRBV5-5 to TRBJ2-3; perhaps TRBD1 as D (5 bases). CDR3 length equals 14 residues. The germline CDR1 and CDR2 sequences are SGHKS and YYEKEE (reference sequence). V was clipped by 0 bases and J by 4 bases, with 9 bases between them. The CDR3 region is CASSLEVRADTQYF. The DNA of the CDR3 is TGTGCCAGCAGCTTGGAAGTCAGGGCAGATACGCAGTATTTT.

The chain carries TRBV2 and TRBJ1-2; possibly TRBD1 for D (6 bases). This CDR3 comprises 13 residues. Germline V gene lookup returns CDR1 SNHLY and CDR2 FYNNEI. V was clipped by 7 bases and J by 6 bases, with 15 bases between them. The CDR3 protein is CASNVQPGDGYTF. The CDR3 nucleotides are TGTGCCAGCAACGTACAGCCAGGGGATGGCTACACCTTC.

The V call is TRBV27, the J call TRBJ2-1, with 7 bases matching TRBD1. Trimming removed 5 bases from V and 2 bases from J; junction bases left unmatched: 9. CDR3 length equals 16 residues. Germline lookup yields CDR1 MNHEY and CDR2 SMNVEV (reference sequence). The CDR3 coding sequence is TGTGCCAGCAGTACCAGGACAGGTCTAACCTACAATGAGCAGTTCTTC. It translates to CASSTRTGLTYNEQFF.

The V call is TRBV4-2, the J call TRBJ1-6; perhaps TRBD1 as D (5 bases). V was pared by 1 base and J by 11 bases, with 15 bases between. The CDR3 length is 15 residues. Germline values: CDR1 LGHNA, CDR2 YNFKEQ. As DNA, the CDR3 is TGTGCCAGCAGCCAAGGGAGAAAGGAACAGGCACCCCTCCACTTT. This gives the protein CASSQGRKEQAPLHF.

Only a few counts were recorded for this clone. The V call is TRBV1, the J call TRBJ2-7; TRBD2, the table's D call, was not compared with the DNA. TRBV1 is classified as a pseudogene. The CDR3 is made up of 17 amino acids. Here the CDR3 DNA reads TGCACCAGCAGCCAAGATCTTGCGGGTTTGAGCTCCTACGAGCAGTACTTC. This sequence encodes CTSSQDLAGLSSYEQYF.

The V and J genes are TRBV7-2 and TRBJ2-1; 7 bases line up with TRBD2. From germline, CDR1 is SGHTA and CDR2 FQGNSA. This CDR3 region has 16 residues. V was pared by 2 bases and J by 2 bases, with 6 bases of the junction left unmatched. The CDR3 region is CASSLRGGGAYNEQFF. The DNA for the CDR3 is TGTGCCAGCAGCTTACGGGGCGGGGGAGCCTACAATGAGCAGTTCTTC.

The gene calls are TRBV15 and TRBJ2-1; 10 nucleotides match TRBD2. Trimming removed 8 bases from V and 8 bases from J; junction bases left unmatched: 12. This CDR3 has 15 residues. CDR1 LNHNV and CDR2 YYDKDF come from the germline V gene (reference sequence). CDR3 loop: CATGDLAGVSHEQFF. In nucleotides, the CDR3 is TGTGCCACCGGTGACCTAGCGGGAGTGAGTCATGAGCAGTTCTTC.

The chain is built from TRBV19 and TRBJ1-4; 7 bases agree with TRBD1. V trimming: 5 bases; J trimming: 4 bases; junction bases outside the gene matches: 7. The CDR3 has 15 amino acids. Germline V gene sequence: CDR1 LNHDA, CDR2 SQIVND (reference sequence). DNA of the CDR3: TGTGCCAGTAGTGCCTGGGACAGCTATAATGAAAAACTGTTTTTT. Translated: CASSAWDSYNEKLFF.

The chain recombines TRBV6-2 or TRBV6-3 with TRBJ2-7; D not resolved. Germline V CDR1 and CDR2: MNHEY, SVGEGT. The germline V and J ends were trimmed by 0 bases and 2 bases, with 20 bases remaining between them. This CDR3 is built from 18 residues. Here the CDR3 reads CASSYSVFQITETYEQYF. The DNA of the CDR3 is TGTGCCAGCAGTTACTCGGTGTTCCAAATCACAGAGACCTACGAGCAGTACTTC.

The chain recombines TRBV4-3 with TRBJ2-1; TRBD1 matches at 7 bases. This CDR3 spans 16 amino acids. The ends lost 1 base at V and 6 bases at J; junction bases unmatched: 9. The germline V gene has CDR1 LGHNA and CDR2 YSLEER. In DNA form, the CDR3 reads TGCGCCAGCAGCCAAGGTTGGCAGGGGGATCCCAATGAGCAGTTCTTC. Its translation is CASSQGWQGDPNEQFF.

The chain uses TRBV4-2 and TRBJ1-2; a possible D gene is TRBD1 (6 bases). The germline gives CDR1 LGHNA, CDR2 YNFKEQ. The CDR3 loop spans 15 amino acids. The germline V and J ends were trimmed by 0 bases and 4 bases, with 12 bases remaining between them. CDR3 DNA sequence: TGTGCCAGCAGCCAAGACCGACAGGACTTCTATGGCTACACCTTC. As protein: CASSQDRQDFYGYTF.

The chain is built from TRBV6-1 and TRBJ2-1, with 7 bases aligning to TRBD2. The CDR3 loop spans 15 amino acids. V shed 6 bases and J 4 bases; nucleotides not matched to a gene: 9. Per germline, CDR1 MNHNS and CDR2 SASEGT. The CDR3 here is CASREQGGTYNEQFF. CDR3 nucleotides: TGTGCCAGCAGGGAGCAGGGAGGGACTTACAATGAGCAGTTCTTC.

The CDR3 loop reads CAGDRPSETQYF. Here the CDR3 DNA reads TGTGCCGGGGACAGGCCGTCCGAGACCCAGTACTTC. The chain combines TRBV6-5 with TRBJ2-5; 8 bases agree with TRBD1. Trimming took 11 bases from V and 5 from J; bases not matched to a gene: 7. CDR1 is MNHEY and CDR2 is SVGAGI in the germline V gene. CDR3 length: 12 residues.

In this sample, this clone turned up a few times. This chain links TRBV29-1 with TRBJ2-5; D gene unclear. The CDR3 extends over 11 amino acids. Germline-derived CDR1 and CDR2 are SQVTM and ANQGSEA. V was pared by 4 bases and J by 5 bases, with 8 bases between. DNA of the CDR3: TGCAGCGTTGGCCTGCGTGAGACCCAGTACTTC. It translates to CSVGLRETQYF.

CDR3 amino acids: CASSKTGTNTGELFF. DNA for the CDR3: TGTGCCAGCAGCAAAACAGGAACGAACACCGGGGAGCTGTTTTTT. The chain couples TRBV5-4 to TRBJ2-2; D is perhaps TRBD1 (5 bases). Germline CDR1 reads SGHNT; CDR2 reads YYREEE (reference sequence). The CDR3 covers 15 residues. V lost 4 bases and J lost 0, with 10 bases in between.

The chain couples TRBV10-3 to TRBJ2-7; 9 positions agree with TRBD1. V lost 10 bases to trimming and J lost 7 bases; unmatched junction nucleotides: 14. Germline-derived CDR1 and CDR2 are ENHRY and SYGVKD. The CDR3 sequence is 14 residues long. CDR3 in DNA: TGTGCCACCCGAACGGGACAGGGACGTCGGGAGCAGTACTTC. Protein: CATRTGQGRREQYF.

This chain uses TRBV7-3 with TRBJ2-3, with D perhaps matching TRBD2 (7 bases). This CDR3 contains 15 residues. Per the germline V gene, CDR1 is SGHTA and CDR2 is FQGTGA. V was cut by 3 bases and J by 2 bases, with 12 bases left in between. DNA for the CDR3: TGTGCCAGCAGCTTGGGGGGGCCGGCCACAGATACGCAGTATTTT. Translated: CASSLGGPATDTQYF.